This T cell receptor (beta chain) was sequenced for a study of shared clonotypes between healthy human individuals. Study-wide results and caveats: Non-shared clonotypes had lower generation probabilities than those shared by all four donors.

J lost 8 bases, V lost 5 bases, and 6 bases had no gene match. Germline CDR1 reads MNHEY; CDR2 reads SMNVEV (reference sequence). The length of the CDR3 is 13 residues. The repertoire was sequenced with immunoSEQ multiplex PCR; TCRdb's copy has only in-frame clones and lacks some. This table holds about 2.3 million clones, around 92% found once. Concerning this clone: Its target is unknown.

Sequencing was performed on naive CD4+ T cells from PBMCs. The subset here: CD45RA+ positively selected. The J gene is TRBJ1-2, the V gene TRBV27, with TRBD1 identical over 9 bases. The receptor was isolated from a young man in good health. Some clones in this sample may be carry-over from other donors' samples. The CDR3: CASSHQTGGGYTF. CDR3 bases: TGTGCCAGCAGTCACCAGACAGGGGGGGGCTACACCTTC.